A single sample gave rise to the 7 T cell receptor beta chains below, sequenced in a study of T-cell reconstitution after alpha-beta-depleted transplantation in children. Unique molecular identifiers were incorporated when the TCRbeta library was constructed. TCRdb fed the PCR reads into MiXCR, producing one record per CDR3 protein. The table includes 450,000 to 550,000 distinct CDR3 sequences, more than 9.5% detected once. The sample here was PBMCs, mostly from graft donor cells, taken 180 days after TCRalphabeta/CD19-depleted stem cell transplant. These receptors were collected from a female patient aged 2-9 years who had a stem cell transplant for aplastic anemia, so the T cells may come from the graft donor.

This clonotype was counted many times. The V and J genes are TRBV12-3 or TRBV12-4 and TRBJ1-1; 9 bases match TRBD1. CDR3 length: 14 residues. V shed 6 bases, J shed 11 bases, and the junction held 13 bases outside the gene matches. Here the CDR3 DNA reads TGTGCCAGCAGACGGACAGGGGCGGTTTGGGAGGCTTTCTTT. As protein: CASRRTGAVWEAFF.

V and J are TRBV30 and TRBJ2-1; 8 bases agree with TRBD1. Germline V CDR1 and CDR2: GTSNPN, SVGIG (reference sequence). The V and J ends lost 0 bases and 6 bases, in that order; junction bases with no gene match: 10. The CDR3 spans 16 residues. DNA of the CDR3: TGTGCCTGGAGTGTAGAATGGGACAGGTTGTCCAATGAGCAGTTCTTC. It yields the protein CAWSVEWDRLSNEQFF.

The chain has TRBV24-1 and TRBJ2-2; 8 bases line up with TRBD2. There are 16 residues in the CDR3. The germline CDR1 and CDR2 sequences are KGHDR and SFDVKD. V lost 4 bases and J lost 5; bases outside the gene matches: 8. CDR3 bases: TGTGCCACCAGTGACTCTCCGGGACTAGTTACCGGGGAGCTGTTTTTT. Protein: CATSDSPGLVTGELFF.

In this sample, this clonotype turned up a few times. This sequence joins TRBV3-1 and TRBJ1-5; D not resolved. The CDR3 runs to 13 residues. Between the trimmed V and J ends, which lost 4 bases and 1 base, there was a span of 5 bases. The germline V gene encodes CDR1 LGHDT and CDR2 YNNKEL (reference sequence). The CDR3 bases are TGTGCCAGCAGCCCGTTAAGCAATCAGCCCCAGCATTTT. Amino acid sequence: CASSPLSNQPQHF.

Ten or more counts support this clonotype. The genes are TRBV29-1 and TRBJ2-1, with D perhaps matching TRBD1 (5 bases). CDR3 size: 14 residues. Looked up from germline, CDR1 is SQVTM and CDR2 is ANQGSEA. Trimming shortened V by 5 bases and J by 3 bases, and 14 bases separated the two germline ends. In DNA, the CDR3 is TGCAGCGTTTGGGGCAGTGCAGTCTACAATGAGCAGTTCTTC. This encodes CSVWGSAVYNEQFF.

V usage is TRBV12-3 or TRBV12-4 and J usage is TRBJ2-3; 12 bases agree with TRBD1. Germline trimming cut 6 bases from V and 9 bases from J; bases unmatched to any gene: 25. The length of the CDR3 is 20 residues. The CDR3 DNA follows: TGTGCCAGCAGCTCACTCCCCGGGACAGGGGGCGAGCTATATGACCGAACGCAGTATTTT. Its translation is CASSSLPGTGGELYDRTQYF.

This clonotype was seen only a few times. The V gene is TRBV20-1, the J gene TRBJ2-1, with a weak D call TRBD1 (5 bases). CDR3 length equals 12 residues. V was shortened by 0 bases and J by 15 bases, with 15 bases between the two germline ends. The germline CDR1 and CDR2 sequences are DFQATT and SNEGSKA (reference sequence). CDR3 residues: CSARDSGRQRFF. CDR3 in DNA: TGCAGTGCTAGAGATTCAGGGCGACAACGGTTCTTC.